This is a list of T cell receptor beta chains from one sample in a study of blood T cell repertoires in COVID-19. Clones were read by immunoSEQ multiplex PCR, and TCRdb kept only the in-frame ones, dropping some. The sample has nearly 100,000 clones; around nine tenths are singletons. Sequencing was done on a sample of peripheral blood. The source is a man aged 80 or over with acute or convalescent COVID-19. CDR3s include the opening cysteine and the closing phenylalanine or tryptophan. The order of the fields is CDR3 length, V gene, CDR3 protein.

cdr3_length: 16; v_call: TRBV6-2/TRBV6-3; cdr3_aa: CASSYVGTGNIDEQFF
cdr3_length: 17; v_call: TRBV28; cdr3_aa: CASSTDRVSRYNSPLHF
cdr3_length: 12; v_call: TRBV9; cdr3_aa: CASSGVGDTQYF
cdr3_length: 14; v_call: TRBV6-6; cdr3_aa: CASRLGLAFNEQFF
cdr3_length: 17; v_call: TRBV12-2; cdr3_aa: CASRLAMRLAGGNEQFF
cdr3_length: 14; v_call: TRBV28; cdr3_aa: CASTAGGAGEKLFF
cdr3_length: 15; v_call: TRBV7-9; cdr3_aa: CASSLAVAGAYGYTF
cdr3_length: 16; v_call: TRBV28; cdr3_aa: CASSLFGLDVSGELFF
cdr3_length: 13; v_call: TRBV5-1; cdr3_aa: CASSSTGVKGYTF
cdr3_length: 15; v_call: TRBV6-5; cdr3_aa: CASSYGSGANEKLFF
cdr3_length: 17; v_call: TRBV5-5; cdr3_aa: CASSETPTGTGGETQYF
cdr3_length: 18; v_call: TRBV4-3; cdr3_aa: CASSQEGTSGRSTDTQYF
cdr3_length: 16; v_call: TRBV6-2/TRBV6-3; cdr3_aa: CASSYPGQGNSGELFF
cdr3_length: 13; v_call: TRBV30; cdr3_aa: CARGTGVSGELFF
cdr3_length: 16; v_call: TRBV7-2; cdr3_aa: CASSLGGLAGSYEQYF
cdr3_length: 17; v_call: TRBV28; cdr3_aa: CASSPSPPRKVRSPLHF
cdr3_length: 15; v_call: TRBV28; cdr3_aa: CASRDLSSYNSPLHF
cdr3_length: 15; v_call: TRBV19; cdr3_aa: CASSIWTGGGRELFF
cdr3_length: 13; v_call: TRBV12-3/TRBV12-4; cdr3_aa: CASSSTGYNEQFF
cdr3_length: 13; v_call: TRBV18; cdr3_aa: CASSEGQGHGYTF